This passage covers 14 T cell receptor beta chains from one sample sequenced in a study of blood T cell repertoires in COVID-19. Profiled with immunoSEQ multiplex PCR; TCRdb holds only in-frame clones, not every one. The table shows roughly 100,000 clones, with approximately 88% occurring only once. Sequenced: peripheral blood. These receptors originate from a man in his fifties or sixties with acute or convalescent COVID-19.

The gene calls are TRBV5-1 and TRBJ2-5; a possible D gene is TRBD2 (6 bases). The V and J ends lost 2 bases and 2 bases respectively, with 13 bases between them. The CDR3 extends over 15 amino acids. Germline loops: CDR1 SGHRS, CDR2 YFSETQ. CDR3 DNA: TGCGCCAGCAGCTTAGGGAGGCCTGGACAAGAGACCCAGTACTTC. The encoded protein is CASSLGRPGQETQYF.

This rearrangement joins TRBV28 to TRBJ2-1; D gene uncertain. Trimming took 3 bases from V and 9 from J, leaving 12 bases between them. Germline V lookup: CDR1 MDHEN, CDR2 SYDVKM. CDR3 length: 13 residues. CDR3 DNA sequence: TGTGCCAGCAGTTTTGGCCCCTTCCCTGAGCAGTTCTTC. This codes for CASSFGPFPEQFF.

The chain carries TRBV6-5 and TRBJ1-2; 9 bases map to TRBD1. J was trimmed by 8 bases and V by 6 bases; bases with no gene match: 7. Germline V gene lookup returns CDR1 MNHEY and CDR2 SVGAGI. This CDR3 contains 13 residues. This chain's CDR3 is CASSRGQGQGYTF. For the CDR3, the DNA is TGTGCCAGCAGCCGCGGACAGGGGCAAGGCTACACCTTC.

This clone was detected once. The J gene is TRBJ2-7, the V gene TRBV28, with D possibly being TRBD1 (6 bases). From germline, CDR1 is MDHEN and CDR2 SYDVKM. V gave up 3 bases and J gave up 9 bases, with 12 bases separating them. This CDR3 spans 12 amino acids. CDR3 in DNA: TGTGCCAGCAGTTTTCCGTTAGGGGGGCAGTACTTC. Translating it yields CASSFPLGGQYF.

To note about this clone: The junction shows a germline mismatch at one end, possibly a read error. The chain's CDR3 is CASSTSSGETQYF. The CDR3 DNA is TGTGCTAGCAGCACTTCTAGCGGAGAGACCCAGTACTTC. The chain joins TRBV7-7 to TRBJ2-5, with 7 nucleotides matching TRBD2. Germline V lookup: CDR1 SSHAT, CDR2 FNYEAQ (reference sequence). This CDR3 has 13 amino acids.

A few counts support this clone. V and J are TRBV28 and TRBJ2-7; 7 bases fit TRBD1. Germline V gene lookup returns CDR1 MDHEN and CDR2 SYDVKM. This CDR3 spans 17 amino acids. V lost 2 bases, J lost 3 bases, and 13 bases stayed unmatched. CDR3 sequence: CASSLSERDSEVYEQYF. The CDR3 DNA reads as TGTGCCAGCAGTTTAAGTGAGAGGGACAGCGAAGTCTACGAGCAGTACTTC.

This clone has only one observation. This chain links TRBV28 with TRBJ1-5, with D perhaps TRBD1 (6 bases). Trimming cost V 3 bases and J 6 bases, with 15 bases left between them. Germline V gene data show CDR1 as MDHEN and CDR2 as SYDVKM. This CDR3 region has 15 residues. The CDR3 protein is CASSFIRGVAQPQHF. Written as DNA, the CDR3 is TGTGCCAGCAGTTTTATCAGGGGTGTGGCTCAGCCCCAGCATTTT.

V is TRBV6-5 and J is TRBJ1-5; no clear D. The CDR3 is 15 residues long. Between the trimmed V and J ends, which lost 6 bases and 7 bases, there was a span of 19 bases. Per germline, CDR1 MNHEY and CDR2 SVGAGI. The chain's CDR3 is CASRPRAGENQPQHF. The CDR3 bases are TGTGCCAGCAGACCCCGCGCGGGCGAGAACCAGCCCCAGCATTTT.

The chain couples TRBV6-6 to TRBJ1-4, with 9 bases lining up with TRBD1. Per germline, CDR1 MNHNY and CDR2 SVGAGI (reference sequence). The CDR3 extends over 14 amino acids. With 6 bases clipped from V and 5 bases from J, the junction kept 4 bases outside the gene matches. The CDR3 nucleotides are TGTGCCAGCAGACCGACAGGGGGGAATGAAAAACTGTTTTTT. This codes for CASRPTGGNEKLFF.

This clone was seen just once. The chain couples TRBV19 to TRBJ1-4, with D maybe TRBD1 (6 bases). Looked up from germline, CDR1 is LNHDA and CDR2 is SQIVND (reference sequence). The CDR3 has 13 residues. With 6 bases removed from V and 5 bases from J, the gap between germline ends came to 10 bases. The CDR3 spells CASRGQENEKLFF. In nucleotides, the CDR3 is TGTGCCAGTAGGGGACAAGAAAATGAAAAACTGTTTTTT.

The V gene is TRBV30, the J gene TRBJ1-2; TRBD1 agrees at 7 bases. CDR3 size: 13 residues. V lost 4 bases, J lost 9 bases, and 11 bases stayed unmatched. Per germline, CDR1 GTSNPN and CDR2 SVGIG (reference sequence). Written as DNA, the CDR3 is TGTGCCTGGATGGACAGGCCCGGGTTACGCTACACCTTC. It yields the protein CAWMDRPGLRYTF.

The V call is TRBV11-3, the J call TRBJ2-3, with 8 nucleotides matching TRBD1. CDR1 and CDR2 (germline): SGHNT, YENEEA. The CDR3 spans 17 residues. V shed 2 bases, J shed 4 bases, and the junction held 11 bases outside the gene matches. DNA for the CDR3: TGTGCCAGCAGCTTACGTTCAGGGGGCGCCGGGGCAGATACGCAGTATTTT. This encodes CASSLRSGGAGADTQYF.

This chain links TRBV5-1 with TRBJ2-1, with a possible D match to TRBD2 (6 bases). Trimming removed 0 bases from V and 6 bases from J, with 16 bases in between. The V gene's germline CDR1 is SGHRS and CDR2 YFSETQ. The CDR3 contains 16 residues. The CDR3 DNA follows: TGCGCCAGCAGCTTGGACCCTAGCGTCGGGGGCAATGAGCAGTTCTTC. It encodes CASSLDPSVGGNEQFF.

V and J are TRBV10-2 and TRBJ1-5; unclear D gene. CDR3 length: 13 amino acids. CDR1 and CDR2 from the germline V gene are WSHSY and SAAADI. The V and J ends lost 6 bases and 4 bases respectively, with 10 bases between them. The CDR3 nucleotides are TGCGCCAGCAGACTCGCCGGGAATCAGCCCCAGCATTTT. It encodes CASRLAGNQPQHF.